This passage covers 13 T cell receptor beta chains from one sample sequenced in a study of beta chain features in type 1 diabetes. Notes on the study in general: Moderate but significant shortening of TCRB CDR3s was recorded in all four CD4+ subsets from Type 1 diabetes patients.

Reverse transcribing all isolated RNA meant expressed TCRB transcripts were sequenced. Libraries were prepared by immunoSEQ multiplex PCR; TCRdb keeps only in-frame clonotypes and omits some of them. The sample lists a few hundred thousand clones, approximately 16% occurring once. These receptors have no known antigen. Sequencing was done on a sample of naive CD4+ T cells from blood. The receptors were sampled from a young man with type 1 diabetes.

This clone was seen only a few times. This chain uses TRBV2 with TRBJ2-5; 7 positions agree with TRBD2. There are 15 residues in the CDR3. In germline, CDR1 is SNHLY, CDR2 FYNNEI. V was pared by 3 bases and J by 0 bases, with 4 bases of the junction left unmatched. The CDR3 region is CASSESGTNQETQYF. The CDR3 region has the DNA TGTGCCAGCAGTGAGTCCGGGACTAACCAAGAGACCCAGTACTTC. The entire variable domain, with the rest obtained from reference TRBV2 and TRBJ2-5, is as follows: EPEVTQTPSHQVTQMGQEVILRCVPISNHLYFYWYRQILGQKVEFLVSFYNNEISEKSEIFDDQFSVERPDGSNFTLKIRSTKLEDSAMYFCASSESGTNQETQYFGPGTRLLVL.

The CDR3: CAWGLDREAGQLFF. The CDR3 nucleotides read TGTGCCTGGGGCCTGGACAGGGAGGCTGGGCAACTGTTTTTT. V gene TRBV30 combines with J gene TRBJ1-4; TRBD1 aligns across 8 bases. CDR3 length: 14 amino acids. Germline values: CDR1 GTSNPN, CDR2 SVGIG (reference sequence). J gave up 12 bases and V 5 bases, and 14 bases lay outside the gene matches.

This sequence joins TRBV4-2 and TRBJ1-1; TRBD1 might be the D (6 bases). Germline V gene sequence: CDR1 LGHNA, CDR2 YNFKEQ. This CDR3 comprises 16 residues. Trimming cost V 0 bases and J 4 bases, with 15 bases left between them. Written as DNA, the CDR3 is TGTGCCAGCAGCCAAGAGACAGACAGGCTGGCCACTGAAGCTTTCTTT. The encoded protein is CASSQETDRLATEAFF.

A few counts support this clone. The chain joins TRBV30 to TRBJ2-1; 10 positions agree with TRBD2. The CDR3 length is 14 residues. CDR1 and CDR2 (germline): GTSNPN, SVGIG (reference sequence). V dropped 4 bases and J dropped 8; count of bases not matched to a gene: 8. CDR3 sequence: CAWKGAGGRYEQFF. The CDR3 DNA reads TGTGCCTGGAAAGGAGCGGGAGGGCGATATGAGCAGTTCTTC.

DNA of the CDR3: TGTGCCAGCTCAATCGGACAGGGTGAAGATACGCAGTATTTT. This sequence encodes CASSIGQGEDTQYF. This chain connects TRBV18 to TRBJ2-3; 8 bases match TRBD1. In germline, CDR1 is KGHSH, CDR2 LQKENI. V shed 5 bases, J shed 5 bases, and the junction held 6 bases outside the gene matches. CDR3 size: 14 residues.

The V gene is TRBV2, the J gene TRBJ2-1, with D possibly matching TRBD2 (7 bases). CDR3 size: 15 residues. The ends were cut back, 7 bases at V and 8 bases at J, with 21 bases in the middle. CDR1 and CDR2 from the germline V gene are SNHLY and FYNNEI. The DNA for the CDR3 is TGTGCCAGCACCCCGAGGGGGGGATACCTTCATGAGCAGTTCTTC. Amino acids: CASTPRGGYLHEQFF.

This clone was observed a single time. CDR3 sequence: CASSLRGGPERNEQFF. DNA of the CDR3: TGTGCCAGCTCCCTGCGGGGGGGTCCCGAACGCAATGAGCAGTTCTTC. The J gene is TRBJ2-1, the V gene TRBV7-9; TRBD2 matches 9 bases. Trimming took 8 bases from V and 6 from J; bases not matched to a gene: 14. The germline gives CDR1 SEHNR, CDR2 FQNEAQ (reference sequence). The CDR3 totals 16 residues.

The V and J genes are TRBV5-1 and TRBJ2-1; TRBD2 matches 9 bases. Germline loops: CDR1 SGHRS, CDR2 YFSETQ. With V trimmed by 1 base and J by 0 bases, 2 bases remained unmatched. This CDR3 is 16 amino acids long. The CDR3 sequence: CASSLLSGSSYNEQFF. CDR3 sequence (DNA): TGCGCCAGCAGCTTGCTTAGCGGGAGCTCCTACAATGAGCAGTTCTTC.

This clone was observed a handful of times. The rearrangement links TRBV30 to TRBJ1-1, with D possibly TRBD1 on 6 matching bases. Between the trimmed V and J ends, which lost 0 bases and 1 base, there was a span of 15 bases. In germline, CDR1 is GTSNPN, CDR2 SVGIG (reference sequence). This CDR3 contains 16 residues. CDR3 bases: TGTGCCTGGAGTGTATTTCTGGACAGAAGGAACACTGAAGCTTTCTTT. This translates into CAWSVFLDRRNTEAFF.

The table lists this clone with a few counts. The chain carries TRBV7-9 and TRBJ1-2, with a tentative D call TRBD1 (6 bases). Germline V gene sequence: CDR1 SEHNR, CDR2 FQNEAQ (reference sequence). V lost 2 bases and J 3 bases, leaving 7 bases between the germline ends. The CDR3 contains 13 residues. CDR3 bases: TGTGCCAGCAGCTTAAAGGGGGACTATGGCTACACCTTC. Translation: CASSLKGDYGYTF.

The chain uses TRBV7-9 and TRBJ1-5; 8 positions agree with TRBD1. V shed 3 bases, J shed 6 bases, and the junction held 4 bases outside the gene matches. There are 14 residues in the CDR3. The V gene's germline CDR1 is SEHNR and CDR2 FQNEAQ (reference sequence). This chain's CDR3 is CASSLDRVRQPQHF. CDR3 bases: TGTGCCAGCAGCTTGGACAGGGTGCGTCAGCCCCAGCATTTT.

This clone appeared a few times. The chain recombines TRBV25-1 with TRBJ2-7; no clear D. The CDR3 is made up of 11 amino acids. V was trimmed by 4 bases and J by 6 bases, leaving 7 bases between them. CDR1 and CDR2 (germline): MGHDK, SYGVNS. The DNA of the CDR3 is TGTGCCAGCAGTGGTTTCGGCGAGCAGTACTTC. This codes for CASSGFGEQYF.

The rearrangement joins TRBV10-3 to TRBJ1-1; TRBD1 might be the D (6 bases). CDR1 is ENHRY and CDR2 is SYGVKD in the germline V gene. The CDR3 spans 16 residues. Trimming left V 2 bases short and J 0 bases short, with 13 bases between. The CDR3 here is CAISEGRGVMNTEAFF. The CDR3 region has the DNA TGTGCCATCAGTGAGGGCAGGGGTGTGATGAACACTGAAGCTTTCTTT.